A single T cell receptor (beta chain) is shown here with its context. The treatment denotes: oral pan-JAK inhibitor, 5-10 mg twice daily. This record comes from a study of CD8+ T cells in alopecia areata. Extracted RNA was reverse transcribed, and the resulting cDNA served as sequencing template. Assay: immunoSEQ multiplex PCR; the TCRdb copy retains only in-frame clones and omits some. In the table there are about 260,000 clones, 50% to 75% of which are singletons. The TCR originated in a human donor with alopecia areata. The sample consisted of CD4+ T cells sorted from blood, taken at approximately week 51, from a patient treated with tofacitinib.

DNA for the CDR3: TGTGCCTGGGGGATGCGCAATCAGCCCCAGCATTTT. Translated, it gives CAWGMRNQPQHF. The chain couples TRBV30 to TRBJ1-5; D is ambiguous. The germline gives CDR1 GTSNPN, CDR2 SVGIG (reference sequence). CDR3 size: 12 residues. The V and J ends lost 5 bases and 2 bases respectively, with 7 bases between them.